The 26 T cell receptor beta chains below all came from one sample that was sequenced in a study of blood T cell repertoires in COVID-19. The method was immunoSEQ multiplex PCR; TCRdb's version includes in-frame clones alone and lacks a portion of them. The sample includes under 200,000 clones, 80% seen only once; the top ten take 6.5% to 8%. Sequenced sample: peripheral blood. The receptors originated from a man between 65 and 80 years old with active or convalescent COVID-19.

CDR3 nucleotides: TGTGCCAGCAGCTCGACAGGGGGAGGTGGCTACACCTTC. It specifies CASSSTGGGGYTF. The gene calls are TRBV5-4 and TRBJ1-2; 9 positions match TRBD1. The CDR3 extends over 13 amino acids. V gave up 3 bases and J gave up 7 bases; unmatched junction bases: 4. CDR1 is SGHNT and CDR2 is YYREEE in the germline V gene (reference sequence).

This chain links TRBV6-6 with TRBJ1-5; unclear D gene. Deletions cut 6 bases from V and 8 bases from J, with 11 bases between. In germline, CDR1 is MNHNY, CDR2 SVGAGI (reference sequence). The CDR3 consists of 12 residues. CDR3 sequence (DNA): TGTGCCAGCAGCCAAGACACCGAGCCCCAGCATTTT. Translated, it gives CASSQDTEPQHF.

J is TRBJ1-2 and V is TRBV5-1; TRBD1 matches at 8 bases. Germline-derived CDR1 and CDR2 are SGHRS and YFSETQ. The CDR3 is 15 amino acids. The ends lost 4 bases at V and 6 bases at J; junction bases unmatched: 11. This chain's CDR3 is CASSLMTGVVDGYTF. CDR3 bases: TGCGCCAGCAGCCTGATGACAGGGGTAGTAGATGGCTACACCTTC.

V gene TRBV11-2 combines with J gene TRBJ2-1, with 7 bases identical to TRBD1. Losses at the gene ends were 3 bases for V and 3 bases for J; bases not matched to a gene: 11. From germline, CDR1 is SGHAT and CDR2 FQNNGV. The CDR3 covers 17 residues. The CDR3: CASSFVVRSGGYNEQFF. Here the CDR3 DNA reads TGTGCCAGCAGCTTTGTAGTCCGGTCAGGGGGCTACAATGAGCAGTTCTTC.

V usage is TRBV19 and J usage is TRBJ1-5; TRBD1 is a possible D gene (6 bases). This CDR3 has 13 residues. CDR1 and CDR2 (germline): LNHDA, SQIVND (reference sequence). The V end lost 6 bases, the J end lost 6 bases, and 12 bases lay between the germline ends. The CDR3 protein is CASRGQGRQPQHF. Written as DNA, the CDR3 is TGTGCCAGTAGAGGCCAGGGGCGTCAGCCCCAGCATTTT.

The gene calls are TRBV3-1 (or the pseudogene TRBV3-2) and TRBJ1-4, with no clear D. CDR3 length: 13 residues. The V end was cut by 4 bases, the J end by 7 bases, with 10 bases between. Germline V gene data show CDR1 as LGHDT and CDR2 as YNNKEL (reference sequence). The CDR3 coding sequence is TGTGCCAGCAGCCCCGGACTGATTGAAAAACTGTTTTTT. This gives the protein CASSPGLIEKLFF.

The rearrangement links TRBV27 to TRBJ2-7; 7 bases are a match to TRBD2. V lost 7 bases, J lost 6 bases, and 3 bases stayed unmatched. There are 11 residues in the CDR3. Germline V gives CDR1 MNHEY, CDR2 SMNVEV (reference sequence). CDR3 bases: TGTGCCAGCACTCGGGGGGTCGAGCAGTACTTC. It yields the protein CASTRGVEQYF.

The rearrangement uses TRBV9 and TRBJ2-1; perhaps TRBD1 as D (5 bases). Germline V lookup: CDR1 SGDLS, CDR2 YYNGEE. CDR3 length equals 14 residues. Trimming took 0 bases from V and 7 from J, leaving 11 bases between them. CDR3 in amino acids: CASSVVGVGNEQFF. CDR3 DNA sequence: TGTGCCAGCAGCGTAGTAGGGGTTGGGAATGAGCAGTTCTTC. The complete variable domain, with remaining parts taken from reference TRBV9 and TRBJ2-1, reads DSGVTQTPKHLITATGQRVTLRCSPRSGDLSVYWYQQSLDQGLQFLIQYYNGEERAKGNILERFSAQQFPDLHSELNLSSLELGDSALYFCASSVVGVGNEQFFGPGTRLTVL.

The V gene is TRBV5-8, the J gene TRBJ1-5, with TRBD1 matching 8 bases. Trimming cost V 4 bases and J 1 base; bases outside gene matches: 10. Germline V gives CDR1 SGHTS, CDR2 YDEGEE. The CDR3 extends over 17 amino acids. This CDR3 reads CASSPRTGPLSNQPQHF. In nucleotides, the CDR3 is TGTGCCAGCAGCCCTCGGACAGGGCCCTTAAGCAATCAGCCCCAGCATTTT.

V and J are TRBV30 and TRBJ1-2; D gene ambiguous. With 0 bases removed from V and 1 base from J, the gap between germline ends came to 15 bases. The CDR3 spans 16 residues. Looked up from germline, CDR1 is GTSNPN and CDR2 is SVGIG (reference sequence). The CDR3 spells CAWSVMGGNGNYGYTF. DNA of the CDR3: TGTGCCTGGAGTGTAATGGGCGGGAATGGTAACTATGGCTACACCTTC.

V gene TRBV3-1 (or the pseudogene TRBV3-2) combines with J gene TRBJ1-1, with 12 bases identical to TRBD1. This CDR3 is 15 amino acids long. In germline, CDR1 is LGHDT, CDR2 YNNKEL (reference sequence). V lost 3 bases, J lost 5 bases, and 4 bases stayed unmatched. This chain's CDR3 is CASSQGQGALTEAFF. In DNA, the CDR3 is TGTGCCAGCAGCCAGGGACAGGGGGCGCTTACTGAAGCTTTCTTT.

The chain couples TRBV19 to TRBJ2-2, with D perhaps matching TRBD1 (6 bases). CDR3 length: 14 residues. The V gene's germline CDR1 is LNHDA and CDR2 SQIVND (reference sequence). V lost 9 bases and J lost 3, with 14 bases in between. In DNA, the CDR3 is TGTGCCAGCAACAGGGCCTGGGACACCGGGGAGCTGTTTTTT. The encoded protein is CASNRAWDTGELFF.

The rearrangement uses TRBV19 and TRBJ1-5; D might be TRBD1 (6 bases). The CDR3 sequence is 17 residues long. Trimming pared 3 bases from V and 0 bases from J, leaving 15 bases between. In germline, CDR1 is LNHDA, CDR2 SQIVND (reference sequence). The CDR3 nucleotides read TGTGCCAGTAGTATCGACGGACAGTCATATAGCAATCAGCCCCAGCATTTT. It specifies CASSIDGQSYSNQPQHF.

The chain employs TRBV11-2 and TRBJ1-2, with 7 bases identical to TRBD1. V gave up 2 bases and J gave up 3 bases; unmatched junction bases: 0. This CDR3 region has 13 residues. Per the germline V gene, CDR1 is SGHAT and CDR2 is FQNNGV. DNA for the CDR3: TGTGCCAGCAGCTTAACAGGGGACTATGGCTACACCTTC. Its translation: CASSLTGDYGYTF.

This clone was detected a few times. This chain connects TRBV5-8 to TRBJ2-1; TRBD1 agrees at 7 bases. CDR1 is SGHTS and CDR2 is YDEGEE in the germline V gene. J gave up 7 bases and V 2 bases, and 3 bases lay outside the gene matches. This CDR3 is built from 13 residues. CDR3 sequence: CASSFFRGNEQFF. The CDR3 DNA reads TGTGCCAGCAGCTTTTTCAGGGGGAATGAGCAGTTCTTC.

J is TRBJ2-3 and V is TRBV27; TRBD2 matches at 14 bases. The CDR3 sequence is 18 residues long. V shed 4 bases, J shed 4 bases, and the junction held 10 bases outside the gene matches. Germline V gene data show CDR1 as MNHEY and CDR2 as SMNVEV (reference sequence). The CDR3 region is CASSSPPRLAGGADTQYF. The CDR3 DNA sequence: TGTGCCAGCAGTTCCCCCCCTAGACTAGCGGGAGGGGCAGATACGCAGTATTTT.

The CDR3 protein is CASSERGRNEQFF. The CDR3 bases are TGTGCCAGCAGTGAAAGGGGCCGCAATGAGCAGTTCTTC. This chain links TRBV2 with TRBJ2-1; D possibly corresponds to TRBD1 (5 bases). Germline lookup yields CDR1 SNHLY and CDR2 FYNNEI. The ends were cut back, 2 bases at V and 6 bases at J, with 8 bases in the middle. The CDR3 is made up of 13 amino acids.

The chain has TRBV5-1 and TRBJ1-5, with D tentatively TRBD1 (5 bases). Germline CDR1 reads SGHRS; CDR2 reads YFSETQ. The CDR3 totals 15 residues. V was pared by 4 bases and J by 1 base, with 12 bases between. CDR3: CASSVMSGSNQPQHF. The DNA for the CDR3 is TGCGCCAGCAGCGTAATGTCAGGGAGCAATCAGCCCCAGCATTTT.

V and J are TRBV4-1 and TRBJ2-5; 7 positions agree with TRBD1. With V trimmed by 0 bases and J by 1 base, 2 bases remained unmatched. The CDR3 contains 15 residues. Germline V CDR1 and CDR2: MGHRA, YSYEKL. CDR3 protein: CASSQEGTAQETQYF. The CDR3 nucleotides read TGCGCCAGCAGCCAAGAGGGGACAGCCCAAGAGACCCAGTACTTC.

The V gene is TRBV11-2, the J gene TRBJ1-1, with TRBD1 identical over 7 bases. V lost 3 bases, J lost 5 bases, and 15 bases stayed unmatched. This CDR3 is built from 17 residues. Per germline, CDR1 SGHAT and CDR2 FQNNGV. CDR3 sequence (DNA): TGTGCCAGCAGCTTTCTAAAGGACAGGATCGTAGAGACTGAAGCTTTCTTT. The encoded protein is CASSFLKDRIVETEAFF.

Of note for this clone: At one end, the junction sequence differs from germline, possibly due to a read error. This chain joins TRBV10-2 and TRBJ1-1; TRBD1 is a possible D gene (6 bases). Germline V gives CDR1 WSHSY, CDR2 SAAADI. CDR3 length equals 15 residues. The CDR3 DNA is TGCGCCAGCGGTGACCCACAGGGACAGAACACTGAAGCTTTCTTT. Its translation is CASGDPQGQNTEAFF.

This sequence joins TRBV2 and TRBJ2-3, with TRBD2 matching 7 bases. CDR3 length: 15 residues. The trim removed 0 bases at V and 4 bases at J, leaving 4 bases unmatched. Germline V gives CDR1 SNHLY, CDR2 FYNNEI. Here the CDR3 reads CASSEALGGADTQYF. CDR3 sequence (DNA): TGTGCCAGCAGTGAAGCTCTGGGGGGGGCAGATACGCAGTATTTT.

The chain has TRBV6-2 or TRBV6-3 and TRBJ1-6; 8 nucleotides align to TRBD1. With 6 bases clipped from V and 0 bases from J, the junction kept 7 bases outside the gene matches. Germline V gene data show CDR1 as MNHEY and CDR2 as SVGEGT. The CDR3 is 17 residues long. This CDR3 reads CASSSLTGDSYNSPLHF. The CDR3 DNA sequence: TGTGCCAGCAGCTCCTTGACAGGGGACTCCTATAATTCACCCCTCCACTTT.

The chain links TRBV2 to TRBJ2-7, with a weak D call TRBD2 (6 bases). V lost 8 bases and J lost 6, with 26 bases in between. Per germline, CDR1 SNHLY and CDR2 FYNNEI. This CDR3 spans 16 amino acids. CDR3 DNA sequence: TGTGCCAGCGCGGGAACCGGGACCTCTCGTAGAGGCGAGCAGTACTTC. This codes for CASAGTGTSRRGEQYF. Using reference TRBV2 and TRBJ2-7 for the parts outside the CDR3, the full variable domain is EPEVTQTPSHQVTQMGQEVILRCVPISNHLYFYWYRQILGQKVEFLVSFYNNEISEKSEIFDDQFSVERPDGSNFTLKIRSTKLEDSAMYFCASAGTGTSRRGEQYFGPGTRLTVT.

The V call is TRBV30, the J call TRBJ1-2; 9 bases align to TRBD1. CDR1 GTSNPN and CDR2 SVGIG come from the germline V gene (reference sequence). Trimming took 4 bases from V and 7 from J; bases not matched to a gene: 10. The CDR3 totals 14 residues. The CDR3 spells CAWTMSRDRVGYTF. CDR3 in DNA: TGTGCCTGGACCATGTCCCGGGACAGGGTTGGCTACACCTTC.

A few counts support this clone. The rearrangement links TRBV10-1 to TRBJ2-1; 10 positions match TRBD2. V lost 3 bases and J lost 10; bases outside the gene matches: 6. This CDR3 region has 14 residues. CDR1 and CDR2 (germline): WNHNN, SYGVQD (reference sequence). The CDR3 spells CASSDLAGGGEQFF. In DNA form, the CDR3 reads TGCGCCAGCAGTGACTTAGCGGGAGGAGGAGAGCAGTTCTTC.